This T cell receptor (beta chain) stems from a study of blood T cell repertoires in COVID-19. Turning to the study itself: COVID-19 samples collected from the United States, Italy and Spain covered acute and convalescent phases.

In the authors' workflow: Estimation of nucleated cell counts relied on the amplification of reference gene primers. Method: immunoSEQ multiplex PCR; TCRdb's copy keeps in-frame clones and lacks some. V and J calls and clone size come straight from that table; D and trimming were deduced from the DNA. The sample consists of about 130,000 clones, about 86% of them appearing once. The CDR3 is made up of 17 amino acids. V lost 3 bases, J lost 2 bases, and 4 bases stayed unmatched. Germline loops: CDR1 KGHDR, CDR2 SFDVKD. The chain combines TRBV24-1 with TRBJ2-6; 9 positions agree with TRBD1. The sequence was collected from a woman between 50 and 59 years old who had recovered from COVID-19. The sample consisted of peripheral blood. This CDR3 is CATSDPGTGTGANVLTF. The CDR3, as DNA: TGTGCCACCAGTGATCCCGGGACAGGGACTGGGGCCAACGTCCTGACTTTC.